This TCR beta chain comes out of a study of shared clonotypes between healthy human individuals. Healthy HIV-negative adults without recent acute infections or vaccinations served as donors. The sorted-subset replicate PCRs were given roughly 190 ng DNA, which is around 29,000 T cell genomes. Repertoires were generated with immunoSEQ multiplex PCR, while TCRdb's copy carries only in-frame clones and drops some. The table includes around 2.3 million clones, more than 90% detected once. The germline V and J ends were trimmed by 4 bases and 5 bases, with 13 bases remaining between them. The CDR3 length is 13 residues.

The TCR originated in a man aged 18 to 29 in good health. The rearrangement uses TRBV5-3 and TRBJ2-7; tentatively, D is TRBD1 or TRBD2 (5 bases each). TRBV5-3 is designated an ORF whose function remains uncertain. The sequenced sample was naive CD4+ T cells sorted from blood. Specified subset: CD45RA+ positively selected. The CDR3 spells CARSQYRGDEQYF. The DNA for the CDR3 is TGTGCCAGAAGCCAGTACAGAGGGGACGAGCAGTACTTC.